These T cell receptor beta chains were read from a single sample in a study of T cells after somatic rescue of genetic block. The assay was immunoSEQ multiplex PCR, and TCRdb's table has in-frame clones only and misses some. The table shows roughly 10,000 clones, with 74% occurring only once. Sequenced sample: peripheral blood mononuclear cells (PBMCs). The source is a boy aged 10-17 years. Each CDR3 is given with its conserved first and last residue. The order of the fields is clone size, V gene, D gene, J gene, CDR3 protein, CDR3 DNA. D genes are given only for firm matches. Clone size is stated in some rows and not others, as once, few, many or a class when expanded.

-	TRBV11-2	-	TRBJ2-7	CASSPGHYEQYF	TGTGCCAGCAGCCCTGGACACTACGAGCAGTACTTC
-	TRBV29-1	TRBD2	TRBJ2-7	CSVVELAGTYSYEQYF	TGCAGCGTTGTGGAACTAGCGGGTACCTACTCCTACGAGCAGTACTTC
-	TRBV13	-	TRBJ2-3	CASSLLGDYTDTQYF	TGTGCCAGCAGCTTATTAGGGGATTACACAGATACGCAGTATTTT
-	TRBV5-6	TRBD2	TRBJ2-7	CASSLLGLARRDEQYF	TGTGCCAGCAGCCTATTGGGACTAGCGAGAAGGGACGAGCAGTACTTC
-	TRBV6-1	-	TRBJ1-3	CASSGVRAIYF	TGTGCCAGCAGTGGGGTGAGGGCCATATATTTT
-	TRBV4-1	-	TRBJ1-5	CASSQEGGSNQPQHF	TGCGCCAGCAGCCAAGAAGGGGGTAGCAATCAGCCCCAGCATTTT
-	TRBV11-3	TRBD1	TRBJ2-7	CASSLLPRQGSEQYF	TGTGCCAGCAGCTTATTGCCCCGACAGGGTAGCGAGCAGTACTTC
-	TRBV7-9	-	TRBJ1-1	CASSPQNTEAFF	TGTGCCAGCAGCCCGCAGAACACTGAAGCTTTCTTT
-	TRBV18	-	TRBJ2-7	CASSPRTLYEQYF	TGTGCCAGCTCACCTCGGACTCTATACGAGCAGTACTTC
-	TRBV27	TRBD1	TRBJ2-1	CASSLKGAGTGYNEQFF	TGTGCCAGCAGTTTAAAAGGGGCCGGGACAGGTTACAATGAGCAGTTCTTC
-	TRBV28	TRBD1	TRBJ1-6	CASSFWTGGHSPLHF	TGTGCCAGCAGTTTTTGGACAGGGGGCCATTCACCCCTCCACTTT
-	TRBV7-3	-	TRBJ2-1	CASSWSSNEQFF	TGTGCCAGCAGCTGGTCTTCTAATGAGCAGTTCTTC
-	TRBV6-5	TRBD1	TRBJ2-3	CASSYTRTGTDTQYF	TGTGCCAGCAGTTACACGCGGACAGGGACAGATACGCAGTATTTT
few	TRBV6-5	-	TRBJ1-2	CASSYGGVYGYTF	TGTGCCAGCAGTTACGGAGGGGTTTATGGCTACACCTTC
-	TRBV28	TRBD1	TRBJ2-7	CASLGQGASYEQYF	TGTGCCAGCCTCGGACAGGGGGCCTCCTACGAGCAGTACTTC
-	TRBV11-2	TRBD2	TRBJ2-7	CASSPGLAVFYEQYF	TGTGCCAGCAGCCCGGGACTAGCGGTTTTCTACGAGCAGTACTTC
medium-sized	TRBV7-9	-	TRBJ1-4	CASSLLGPNEKLFF	TGTGCCAGCAGCTTATTAGGGCCTAATGAAAAACTGTTTTTT
-	TRBV14	-	TRBJ1-2	CASSSLAFINYGYTF	TGTGCCAGCAGCTCTCTGGCGTTTATTAACTATGGCTACACCTTC
-	TRBV19	TRBD1	TRBJ1-3	CASSIALLQGQERNTIYF	TGTGCCAGTAGTATTGCCCTCCTACAGGGGCAAGAGAGAAACACCATATATTTT
-	TRBV19	TRBD1	TRBJ1-2	CASSRFGDRGEANYGYTF	TGTGCCAGTAGTAGGTTTGGTGACAGGGGGGAAGCTAACTATGGCTACACCTTC
once	TRBV27	TRBD1	TRBJ1-5	CASSLGTGNQPQHF	TGTGCCAGCAGTCTGGGGACAGGGAATCAGCCCCAGCATTTT
-	TRBV15	-	TRBJ2-5	CATSRGRDTQETQYF	TGTGCCACCAGCAGAGGCCGGGACACCCAAGAGACCCAGTACTTC
-	TRBV7-6	-	TRBJ2-7	CASSYVQGLEQYF	TGTGCCAGCAGTTATGTACAGGGACTCGAGCAGTACTTC
-	TRBV5-1	-	TRBJ1-2	CASSLGQTYGYTF	TGCGCCAGCAGCTTGGGGCAGACCTATGGCTACACCTTC
once	TRBV5-1	-	TRBJ1-1	CASSLAENTEAFF	TGCGCCAGCAGCTTAGCAGAGAACACTGAAGCTTTCTTT
-	TRBV12-5	-	TRBJ2-5	CASGLGQVGQETQYF	TGTGCTAGTGGTTTGGGTCAAGTGGGTCAAGAGACCCAGTACTTC
-	TRBV27	-	TRBJ2-3	CASSISTDTQYF	TGTGCCAGCAGTATTTCCACAGATACGCAGTATTTT
once	TRBV5-4	-	TRBJ2-5	CASSLGGTGETQYF	TGTGCCAGCAGCTTGGGCGGGACCGGAGAGACCCAGTACTTC
-	TRBV6-5	-	TRBJ2-3	CASSYHATGSTDTQYF	TGTGCCAGCAGTTACCACGCGACAGGATCCACAGATACGCAGTATTTT
once	TRBV7-9	-	TRBJ2-7	CASSHWAPPYEQYF	TGTGCCAGCAGCCACTGGGCACCTCCCTACGAGCAGTACTTC
-	TRBV6-5	-	TRBJ1-5	CASSRVGNQPQHF	TGTGCCAGCAGTCGGGTAGGCAATCAGCCCCAGCATTTT
-	TRBV10-3	-	TRBJ1-2	CAISDRTGKKPAYGYTF	TGTGCCATCAGTGATCGGACCGGGAAGAAGCCCGCTTATGGCTACACCTTC
-	TRBV6-1	TRBD2	TRBJ2-3	CASSAAGGHTDTQYF	TGTGCCAGCAGTGCAGCGGGGGGGCACACAGATACGCAGTATTTT
-	TRBV6-6	-	TRBJ2-3	CASRGLGMQYF	TGTGCCAGCAGGGGGCTCGGGATGCAGTATTTT
medium-sized	TRBV9	-	TRBJ2-4	CASSAPGAGKNIQYF	TGTGCCAGCAGCGCTCCAGGGGCGGGCAAAAACATTCAGTACTTC
-	TRBV30	TRBD1	TRBJ2-7	CAWGTGGLHEYF	TGTGCCTGGGGGACAGGGGGCTTGCATGAGTACTTC
-	TRBV6-1	-	TRBJ2-7	CASSVRQWTYEQYF	TGTGCCAGCAGTGTGCGACAGTGGACCTACGAGCAGTACTTC
-	TRBV9	TRBD1	TRBJ2-1	CASSPRTGIVDEQFF	TGTGCCAGCAGCCCCAGGACAGGGATTGTCGACGAGCAGTTCTTC
-	TRBV6-5	-	TRBJ1-1	CASSYEQGGPTEAFF	TGTGCCAGCAGTTACGAACAGGGAGGACCCACTGAAGCTTTCTTT
-	TRBV10-2	-	TRBJ2-7	CASRVSGVHEQYF	TGCGCCAGCAGGGTGTCAGGGGTACACGAGCAGTACTTC
-	TRBV10-2	TRBD2	TRBJ2-7	CASSEAGSGSYEQYF	TGCGCCAGTAGTGAGGCGGGTAGCGGGAGTTACGAGCAGTACTTC
-	TRBV7-3	-	TRBJ2-2	CASSPRDGLAANTGELFF	TGTGCCAGCAGCCCCCGGGACGGATTAGCGGCGAACACCGGGGAGCTGTTTTTT
-	TRBV5-1	TRBD1	TRBJ2-3	CASSSAVGQTTDTQYF	TGCGCCAGCAGCTCGGCGGTGGGACAGACCACAGATACGCAGTATTTT
few	TRBV5-4	TRBD1	TRBJ1-6	CASSLRDRSSPLHF	TGTGCCAGCAGCTTAAGGGACAGATCATCACCCCTCCACTTT
-	TRBV7-9	-	TRBJ2-7	CASSRVPRDYEQYF	TGTGCCAGCAGCCGGGTCCCCCGGGACTACGAGCAGTACTTC
-	TRBV19	TRBD1	TRBJ1-1	CASSYRGPNTEAFF	TGTGCCAGTAGTTACAGGGGCCCGAACACTGAAGCTTTCTTT
-	TRBV27	-	TRBJ2-7	CASSPRLSETFYEQYF	TGTGCCAGCAGTCCCAGACTATCCGAAACTTTCTACGAGCAGTACTTC
-	TRBV27	-	TRBJ2-7	CASSLGTLGHEQYF	TGTGCCAGCAGTCTTGGGACCCTCGGCCACGAGCAGTACTTC
-	TRBV28	-	TRBJ1-2	CASSLLLFMGYTF	TGTGCCAGCAGTCTCTTGTTGTTCATGGGCTACACCTTC
-	TRBV19	-	TRBJ1-5	CASSLGQRNQPQHF	TGTGCCAGTAGTCTTGGACAGCGCAATCAGCCCCAGCATTTT
-	TRBV2	-	TRBJ1-2	CASSEGRPSRPYGYTF	TGTGCCAGCAGTGAAGGGAGGCCATCTCGGCCCTATGGCTACACCTTC
-	TRBV18	TRBD1	TRBJ2-5	CASSPRQGFLQETQYF	TGTGCCAGCTCACCCCGACAGGGCTTTCTCCAAGAGACCCAGTACTTC
-	TRBV6-1	TRBD1	TRBJ1-6	CASSPDRGYSPLHF	TGTGCCAGCAGCCCGGACAGGGGATATTCACCCCTCCACTTT
-	TRBV9	-	TRBJ1-3	CASSARGVNSGNTIYF	TGTGCCAGCAGCGCCCGGGGAGTTAACTCTGGAAACACCATATATTTT
-	TRBV7-9	TRBD1	TRBJ2-1	CASSLDRTGRVF	TGTGCCAGCAGCTTAGATCGGACAGGGCGGGTCTTC